This TCR beta chain was identified in a study of long-term antiretroviral therapy in people with HIV. V was trimmed by 0 bases and J by 3 bases, leaving 2 bases between them. Germline V gene lookup returns CDR1 SGHTA and CDR2 FQGNSA. The CDR3 extends over 12 amino acids. Remarks on this clone: Its target is unknown.

immunoSEQ v3.0 was run at survey level. Sequencing efforts were directed toward about 35,000-50,000 T-cell genomes per sample. Here immunoSEQ multiplex PCR was the method, and the copy in TCRdb shows in-frame clones only, minus some. The table records more than 6,000 clones, roughly 80% of them present only once. Cryopreserved PBMC samples of roughly 0.85-11 million cells were used for DNA extraction. Overall study findings and caveats: The study found narrower CDR3 length ranges in HIV repertoires than in controls. Blood sampling spanned 2004 to 2017, possibly under older ART regimens.

The rearrangement links TRBV7-2 to TRBJ1-2; unclear D gene. This specimen consisted of unsorted PBMCs, obtained 0.5 years before starting antiretroviral therapy. The TCR was taken from a man in his forties or fifties with HIV. The CDR3 sequence is CASSLADYGYTF. CDR3 nucleotide sequence: TGTGCCAGCAGCTTAGCCGACTATGGCTACACCTTC.